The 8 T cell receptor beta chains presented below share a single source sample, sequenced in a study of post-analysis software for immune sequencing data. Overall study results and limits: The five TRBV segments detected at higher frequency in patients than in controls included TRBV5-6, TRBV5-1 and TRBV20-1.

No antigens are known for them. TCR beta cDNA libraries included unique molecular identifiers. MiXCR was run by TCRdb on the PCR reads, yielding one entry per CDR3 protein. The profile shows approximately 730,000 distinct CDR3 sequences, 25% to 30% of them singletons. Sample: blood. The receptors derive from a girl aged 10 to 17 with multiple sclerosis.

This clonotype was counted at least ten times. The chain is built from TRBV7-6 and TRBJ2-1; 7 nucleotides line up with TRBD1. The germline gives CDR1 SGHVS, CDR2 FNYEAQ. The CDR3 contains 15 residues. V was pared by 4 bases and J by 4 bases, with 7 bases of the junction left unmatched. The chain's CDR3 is CASSYRQGPYNEQFF. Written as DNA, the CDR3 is TGTGCCAGCAGCTATAGACAGGGTCCTTACAATGAGCAGTTCTTC. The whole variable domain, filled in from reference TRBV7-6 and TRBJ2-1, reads GAGVSQSPRYKVTKRGQDVALRCDPISGHVSLYWYRQALGQGPEFLTYFNYEAQQDKSGLPNDRFSAERPEGSISTLTIQRTEQRDSAMYRCASSYRQGPYNEQFFGPGTRLTVL.

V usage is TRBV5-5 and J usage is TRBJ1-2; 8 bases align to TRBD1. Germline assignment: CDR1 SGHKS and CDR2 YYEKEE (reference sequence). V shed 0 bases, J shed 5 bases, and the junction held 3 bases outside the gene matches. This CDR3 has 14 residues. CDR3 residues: CASSLGRQGYGYTF. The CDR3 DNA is TGTGCCAGCAGCTTGGGGCGACAGGGGTATGGCTACACCTTC.

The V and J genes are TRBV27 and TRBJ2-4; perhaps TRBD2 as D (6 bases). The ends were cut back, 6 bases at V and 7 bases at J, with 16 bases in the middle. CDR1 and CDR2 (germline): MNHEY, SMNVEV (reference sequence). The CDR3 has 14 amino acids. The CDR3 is CASRGGPKGNIQYF. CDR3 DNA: TGTGCCAGCAGGGGGGGACCCAAGGGCAACATTCAGTACTTC.

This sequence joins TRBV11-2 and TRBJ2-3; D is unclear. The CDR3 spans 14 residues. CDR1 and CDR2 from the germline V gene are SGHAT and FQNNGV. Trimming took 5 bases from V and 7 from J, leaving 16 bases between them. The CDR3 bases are TGTGCCAGCAGCGTTGGACCAGAGGTGTATACGCAGTATTTT. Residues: CASSVGPEVYTQYF.

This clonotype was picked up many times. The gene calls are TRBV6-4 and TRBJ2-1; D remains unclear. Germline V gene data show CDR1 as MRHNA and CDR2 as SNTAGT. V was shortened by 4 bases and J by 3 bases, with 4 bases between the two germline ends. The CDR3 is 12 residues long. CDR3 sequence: CASSGDYNEQFF. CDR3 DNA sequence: TGTGCCAGCAGTGGAGACTACAATGAGCAGTTCTTC.

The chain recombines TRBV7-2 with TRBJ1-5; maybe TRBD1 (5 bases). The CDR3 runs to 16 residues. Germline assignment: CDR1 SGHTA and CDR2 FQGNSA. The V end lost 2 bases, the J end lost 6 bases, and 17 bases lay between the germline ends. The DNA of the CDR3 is TGTGCCAGCAGCTTACTGACCCGGGGTCAGGGTCAGCCCCAGCATTTT. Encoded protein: CASSLLTRGQGQPQHF.

This CDR3 is CSVEDREGSGLGTDTQYF. CDR3 in DNA: TGCAGCGTTGAAGATCGGGAGGGATCCGGGTTGGGGACAGATACGCAGTATTTT. This chain links TRBV29-1 with TRBJ2-3; TRBD2 agrees at 8 bases. The junction had 14 bases not matched to a gene; V was cut back by 0 bases and J by 3 bases. The CDR3 contains 18 residues. In germline, CDR1 is SQVTM, CDR2 ANQGSEA.

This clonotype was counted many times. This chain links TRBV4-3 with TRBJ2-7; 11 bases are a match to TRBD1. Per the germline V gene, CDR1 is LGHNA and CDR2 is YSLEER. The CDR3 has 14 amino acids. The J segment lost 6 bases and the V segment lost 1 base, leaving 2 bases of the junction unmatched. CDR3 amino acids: CASSQGTGGGEQYF. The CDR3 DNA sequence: TGCGCCAGCAGCCAAGGGACAGGGGGCGGCGAGCAGTACTTC.